This TCR beta chain was profiled in a study of T cells in Graves' hyperthyroidism and ophthalmopathy. Findings and caveats of the study: Ophthalmopathy cases were set apart from stable hyperthyroidism by a 13 V-J model.

There are many counts of this clonotype. The antigen remains undetermined. J lost 5 bases, V lost 5 bases, and 7 bases had no gene match. The CDR3 consists of 15 residues. Germline CDR1 SNHLY, CDR2 FYNNEI. TCR beta CDR3 sequences were amplified from RNA transcripts. RT-PCR in the first round (using the HTBI primer set) targeted the TCR CDR3. MiXCR, applied by TCRdb to the multiplex PCR reads, yields one record per CDR3 protein. The sample shows roughly 800,000 distinct CDR3 sequences, more than 30% of them seen only once. Sequenced material: blood. This clonotype originated in a man between 18 and 29 years old with Graves' hyperthyroidism. This chain joins TRBV2 and TRBJ2-5; 11 bases map to TRBD2. The CDR3 DNA sequence: TGTGCCAGCAGTCGTAGCGGGGGGGTCCAGGAGACCCAGTACTTC. Its translation is CASSRSGGVQETQYF.